The 9 T cell receptor beta chains below were found in one sample sequenced in a study of tumor-infiltrating lymphocytes in primary liver carcinoma. The authors made TCR beta cDNA from about 500 ng total RNA with a constant-region primer. Libraries of TCR beta came from three nested multiplex PCR rounds with slightly modified ARM-PCR. TRBV1-TRBV30 forward primers paired with a C-beta reverse primer drove the first two PCR rounds, roughly 9 cycles each. TCRdb analysed the multiplex PCR reads with MiXCR anew, one entry per CDR3 protein. The sample records 75,000 to 80,000 distinct CDR3 sequences, roughly 71% being singletons. Between about 20 and 30 mg of unsorted bulk tissue served as the source from which RNA and DNA were co-extracted. Material: tumor-adjacent normal liver tissue. The receptor set was obtained from a man aged 40-49 years with primary liver carcinoma and hepatitis B virus infection.

This clonotype was counted at least ten times. The chain links TRBV28 to TRBJ2-2, with D unresolved. Deletions cut 5 bases from V and 6 bases from J, with 10 bases between. The CDR3 is made up of 13 amino acids. Per germline, CDR1 MDHEN and CDR2 SYDVKM. The CDR3, as DNA: TGTGCCAGCAGTCTCGTTGGGGCCGGGGAGCTGTTTTTT. It is translated as CASSLVGAGELFF. The variable domain in full, with the rest retrieved from reference TRBV28 and TRBJ2-2, is DVKVTQSSRYLVKRTGEKVFLECVQDMDHENMFWYRQDPGLGLRLIYFSYDVKMKEKGDIPEGYSVSREKKERFSLILESASTNQTSMYLCASSLVGAGELFFGEGSRLTVL.

As concerns this clonotype: Compared with germline, one end of the junction differs, possibly owing to a read error. The V and J genes are TRBV4-2 and TRBJ2-7, with a weak D call TRBD2 (5 bases). The CDR3 runs 16 residues. Per germline, CDR1 LGHNA and CDR2 YNFKEQ. DNA of the CDR3: TGTGCCAGCAACCAAGGGCTTAGCGACTTTACGTACGAGCAGTACTTC. Its protein is CASNQGLSDFTYEQYF.

As concerns this clonotype: The conserved closing phenylalanine or tryptophan is absent in this CDR3, likely reflecting a read error. The rearrangement links TRBV5-4 to TRBJ2-7, with 7 nucleotides matching TRBD2. CDR1 is SGHNT and CDR2 is YYREEE in the germline V gene (reference sequence). Trimming removed 0 bases from V and 6 bases from J; junction bases left unmatched: 9. The CDR3 contains 15 residues. CDR3 sequence: CASSLDRGSLCEQYL. The DNA of the CDR3 is TGTGCCAGCAGCTTGGACCGCGGGAGCCTCTGCGAGCAGTACCTC.

This clonotype was counted at least ten times. This rearrangement joins TRBV29-1 to TRBJ2-1; no definite D call. V lost 1 base and J 7 bases, leaving 2 bases between the germline ends. This CDR3 comprises 10 residues. Germline CDR1 and CDR2: SQVTM and ANQGSEA. CDR3 in amino acids: CSVEANEQFF. DNA of the CDR3: TGCAGCGTTGAAGCGAATGAGCAGTTCTTC.

As regards this clonotype: The germline gene is not matched at one end of the junction; a read error may be the cause. The chain carries TRBV29-1 and TRBJ1-2; perhaps TRBD1 as D (6 bases). This CDR3 has 14 residues. Germline-derived CDR1 and CDR2 are SQVTM and ANQGSEA. This CDR3 reads CTVGERTEFRGYTF. The DNA of the CDR3 is TGCACCGTTGGAGAACGGACAGAATTTCGTGGCTACACCTTC.

Notes on this clonotype: A read error is likely, as this CDR3 ends without the conserved phenylalanine or tryptophan. Because the CDR3's place on the DNA is in doubt, the DNA is left out and the CDR3 is given as listed by TCRdb. This chain uses TRBV4-2 with TRBJ1-1; the table's D call of TRBD1 was not tested on the DNA. The CDR3 has 17 residues if both end residues are counted. Germline CDR1 is LGHNA and CDR2 is YNFKEQ. The CDR3 loop reads CASSQEYGQGSWTEASI.

As to this clonotype: A junction boundary mismatches the germline segment, possibly from a read error. The chain employs TRBV12-3 or TRBV12-4 and TRBJ2-1, with 14 bases matching TRBD2. The CDR3 has 17 residues. The CDR3 spells CASSNPGLAGGVNEQLF. In nucleotides, the CDR3 is TGTGCAAGCAGCAATCCCGGACTAGCGGGAGGAGTCAATGAGCAGCTCTTC.

Of note for this clonotype: The junction shows a germline mismatch at one end, possibly a read error. This rearrangement joins TRBV6-1 to TRBJ2-7; 12 positions agree with TRBD2. Germline CDR1 reads MNHNS; CDR2 reads SASEGT. The CDR3 has 11 amino acids. CDR3 nucleotide sequence: TGTGCCAGCAGTGGGTGGACTAGCGGGATCTTC. This sequence encodes CASSGWTSGIF.

About this clonotype: With a much larger clone just one base away, this may be a read error. The final CDR3 position lacks the conserved phenylalanine or tryptophan, pointing to a likely read error. The chain carries TRBV29-1 and TRBJ2-7, with 7 nucleotides matching TRBD1. V lost 7 bases, J lost 1 base, and 7 bases stayed unmatched. The CDR3 runs 13 residues. Per germline, CDR1 SQVTM and CDR2 ANQGSEA. CDR3 protein: CSAWTGPSYEQYL. The CDR3 bases are TGCAGCGCCTGGACAGGTCCTTCCTACGAGCAGTACTTA.